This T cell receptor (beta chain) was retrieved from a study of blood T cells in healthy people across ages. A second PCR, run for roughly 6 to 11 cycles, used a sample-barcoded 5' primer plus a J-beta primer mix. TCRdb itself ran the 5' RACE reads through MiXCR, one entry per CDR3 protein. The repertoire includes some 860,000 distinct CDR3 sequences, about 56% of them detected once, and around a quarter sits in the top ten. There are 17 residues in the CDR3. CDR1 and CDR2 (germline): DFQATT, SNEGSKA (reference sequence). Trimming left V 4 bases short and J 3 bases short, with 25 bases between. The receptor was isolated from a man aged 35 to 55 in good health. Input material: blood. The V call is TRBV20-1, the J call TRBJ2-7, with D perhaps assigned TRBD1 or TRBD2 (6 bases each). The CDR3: CSATPRGGQGLIYEQYF. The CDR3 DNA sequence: TGCAGTGCTACGCCTCGAGGGGGGCAGGGCCTTATCTACGAGCAGTACTTC.